The TCR beta chain under discussion was sequenced for a study of T cells after yellow fever vaccination. About the study: The authors prepared low-cell-number fractions using SMART-Seq v4 Ultra Low Input.

The CDR3 extends over 14 amino acids. V lost 3 bases and J lost 2, with 9 bases in between. Worth noting for this clonotype: Its antigen remains unknown.

General study points: Clonotype sharing between CD4 and CD8 compartments was small. A large majority of primary-vaccination clones showed up again after the booster (around 95% CD4, 75% to 90% CD8).

In making TCR cDNA, 5'RACE template switching added a universal primer site and UMIs to it. Via MiXCR, TCRdb re-called the 5' RACE reads, giving one row per CDR3 protein. The profile covers about 130,000 distinct CDR3 sequences, with around 7.4% appearing a single time and 2.5% taken by the ten largest. The chain has TRBV12-3 or TRBV12-4 and TRBJ2-3; D remains ambiguous. This material consisted of CD4+ T cells sorted from PBMCs, taken approximately 11 days after the first yellow fever vaccination. This sequence was found in a man aged 18 to 35 who received the YFV17D yellow fever vaccine. CDR3 bases: TGTGCCAGCAGTTTTGAGGTGACCACAGATACGCAGTATTTT. Amino acid sequence: CASSFEVTTDTQYF.